Included here is one T cell receptor beta chain sequence, with context. This clone has only a few counts. Its antigen is unknown. It has no much larger one-base neighbor in the sample; base qualities were not kept. The immunoSEQ Assay, a bias-controlled multiplex PCR, was used to amplify TCRbeta CDR3 regions from genomic DNA. In the authors' own workflow: The number of nucleated cells in each sample was estimated by amplification of reference gene primers within the assay. Sequence reads were collapsed and filtered to measure the absolute abundance of every unique TCRbeta CDR3 rearrangement. For each sample, productive Simpson clonality was calculated as the square root of Simpson's diversity index across productive rearrangements. The clones in this table, taken by TCRdb from immuneACCESS, are in-frame only. Not every clone is retained; where verified, under half of the shortfall comes from an unresolved V gene, and the cause of the rest is unknown. V, J and clone size are taken as reported in that table, and D and trimming were inferred from the DNA itself. This sample comprises 150,000 to 190,000 clones, roughly 85% of them detected only once. The ten largest clones add up to more than 7.5% of the sample.

The data stem from a study of blood T cell repertoires in COVID-19 (dated by TCRdb to about 2020). In the study overall: The collaborator samples originated in the United States, Italy and Spain and spanned the acute and convalescent phases of COVID-19. Sample metadata almost always included a de-identified subject ID, COVID-19 status, age in years and sex. Where available, HLA class I and class II types were obtained from metadata supplied by the sample provider rather than from assay-based typing. Deeply sampled blood TCRbeta repertoires from subjects exposed to, actively infected with, or recovered from COVID-19 were included in the dataset. The repertoires were made available in a free public database intended to serve as a resource for research on the immune response to SARS-CoV-2. Samples came from the ongoing ImmuneRACE study (first 160 participants) plus 1,254 subjects from 6 global collaborators. The prospective study material was composed of cDNA or gDNA derived from T cells, B-cell-depleted T cells, or PBMCs.

The research as a whole found: The quantity of clinical and demographic metadata differed by source and by participant and was supplied without curation.

In Seattle, one collaborating source enrolled patients while the infection was active and tracked those patients longitudinally over the course of disease. Whole blood was collected in K2EDTA tubes by collaborating institutions according to the institutions' own protocols. Collaborator samples were shipped for TCRbeta analysis as frozen whole blood, isolated PBMCs, or DNA extracted from either sample type. Via the germline V gene (reference sequence), CDR1 is GTSNPN and CDR2 SVGIG. Trimming removed 3 bases from V and 0 bases from J, leaving 3 bases between the germline ends. The CDR3 covers 13 residues, taking in both the cysteine and the phenylalanine. Of the read, only the CDR3 DNA is kept; its 39 bases are in frame from base 1.

The chain links TRBV30 with TRBJ1-6; no confident D gene assignment can be made. The sequenced sample was peripheral blood. The clonotype comes from a woman aged 55-75 years with COVID-19, enrolled during active disease. The sequenced DNA is TGTGCCTGGAGCGGCTCCTATAATTCACCCCTCCACTTT. Its protein reads: CAWSGSYNSPLHF.